These 13 T cell receptor beta chains share one sample of origin, sequenced in a study of patients and donors after allogeneic stem cell transplantation. From the RT-PCR reads, TCRdb called clonotypes with MiXCR, one entry per CDR3 protein. The profile shows roughly 12,000 distinct CDR3 sequences, around 27% of them singletons. The sequencing input was blood, either unsorted or a sorted T cell fraction (not recorded which). These TCRs come from a human donor who was either an allogeneic HSCT recipient or a stem cell or donor lymphocyte infusion donor (not recorded which). It is not recorded whose cells these are; they may come from a transplant donor.

This clonotype has more than one count but fewer than ten. This CDR3 reads CATSRVRRHEQYF. CDR3 coding DNA: TGTGCCACCAGCAGAGTTAGGAGGCACGAGCAGTACTTC. The chain has TRBV15 and TRBJ2-7; weak D call: TRBD2 (5 bases). CDR3 length: 13 amino acids. V lost 1 base and J 5 bases, leaving 9 bases between the germline ends. Per the germline V gene, CDR1 is LNHNV and CDR2 is YYDKDF (reference sequence).

This clonotype has a handful of counts. This sequence joins TRBV2 and TRBJ1-3; 7 positions agree with TRBD1. V lost 6 bases to trimming and J lost 7 bases; unmatched junction nucleotides: 9. Germline CDR1 and CDR2: SNHLY and FYNNEI. The CDR3 spans 14 residues. This CDR3 reads CASSADRVLNTIYF. The CDR3 DNA sequence: TGTGCCAGCAGCGCCGACAGGGTGTTGAACACCATATATTTT.

This clonotype has only a few counts. The chain carries TRBV27 and TRBJ2-6, with a weak D call TRBD1 (5 bases). The CDR3 loop spans 16 amino acids. V lost 5 bases and J lost 1, with 12 bases in between. Germline V CDR1 and CDR2: MNHEY, SMNVEV (reference sequence). The CDR3 nucleotides are TGTGCCAGCAGTAACCAGGGATTTTCTGGGGCCAACGTCCTGACTTTC. Encoded protein: CASSNQGFSGANVLTF. Based on the CDR3 plus reference TRBV27 and TRBJ2-6, the full variable domain is EAQVTQNPRYLITVTGKKLTVTCSQNMNHEYMSWYRQDPGLGLRQIYYSMNVEVTDKGDVPEGYKVSRKEKRNFPLILESPSPNQTSLYFCASSNQGFSGANVLTFGAGSRLTVL.

By sample share, this clonotype is medium-sized (0.01 to 0.1%). The chain is built from TRBV12-3 or TRBV12-4 and TRBJ1-5, with a weak D call TRBD1 (5 bases). V shed 3 bases and J shed 7 bases, with 13 bases lying between them. The CDR3 is 14 residues long. As DNA, the CDR3 is TGTGCCAGCAGTTTCTCTGGGGCGAGGCAGCCCCAGCATTTT. This encodes CASSFSGARQPQHF.

This clonotype came up a few times. The chain links TRBV14 to TRBJ1-3; unclear D gene. V gave up 2 bases and J gave up 2 bases, with 16 bases separating them. The CDR3 is made up of 17 amino acids. Germline CDR1 reads SGHDN; CDR2 reads FVKESK. CDR3 sequence (DNA): TGTGCCAGCAGCCAATTACAAGGTGAACTTACTGGAAACACCATATATTTT. Translated: CASSQLQGELTGNTIYF.

A note on this clonotype: With a much larger clone just one base away, this may be a read error. The CDR3 nucleotides are TGTGCCAGCAGCTTAGCCCCAAGGGTCCCTGGAAACACCATATATTTT. Protein: CASSLAPRVPGNTIYF. The V and J genes are TRBV7-2 and TRBJ1-3; no clear D gene. The germline gives CDR1 SGHTA, CDR2 FQGNSA. Trimming shortened V by 0 bases and J by 2 bases, and 11 bases separated the two germline ends. The CDR3 runs 16 residues. The full variable domain, with the rest looked up from reference TRBV7-2 and TRBJ1-3, is GAGVSQSPSNKVTEKGKDVELRCDPISGHTALYWYRQSLGQGLEFLIYFQGNSAPDKSGLPSDRFSAERTGGSVSTLTIQRTQQEDSAVYLCASSLAPRVPGNTIYFGEGSWLTVV.

This clonotype has ten or more counts. CDR3 amino acids: CSARREGSNTEAFF. The CDR3 coding sequence is TGCAGTGCTAGAAGAGAGGGATCGAACACTGAAGCTTTCTTT. V usage is TRBV20-1 and J usage is TRBJ1-1; D is uncertain. Germline V lookup: CDR1 DFQATT, CDR2 SNEGSKA (reference sequence). The CDR3 length is 14 residues. Trimming stripped 2 bases from V and 1 base from J, with 11 bases between.

This chain uses TRBV15 with TRBJ2-3, with a possible D match to TRBD2 (6 bases). CDR3 length: 15 amino acids. Germline lookup yields CDR1 LNHNV and CDR2 YYDKDF (reference sequence). Trimming removed 3 bases from V and 2 bases from J, with 12 bases in between. The CDR3 region is CATSRGSGTTDTQYF. CDR3 in DNA: TGTGCCACCAGCAGGGGTAGCGGTACCACAGATACGCAGTATTTT.

The sample holds a few counts of this clonotype. The CDR3 DNA reads TGTGCCAGCAGTTACTCAGGACAGAATCAGCCCCAGCATTTT. Translated: CASSYSGQNQPQHF. The chain has TRBV6-5 and TRBJ1-5; D may be TRBD1 (6 bases). CDR1 is MNHEY, CDR2 SVGAGI, per germline. The CDR3 has 14 residues. Trimming cost V 0 bases and J 4 bases, with 7 bases left between them.

This clonotype ranks as medium-sized. The V call is TRBV19, the J call TRBJ1-5; D gene uncertain. Trimming shortened V by 4 bases and J by 4 bases, and 8 bases separated the two germline ends. The CDR3 is 13 residues long. CDR1 and CDR2 (germline): LNHDA, SQIVND (reference sequence). CDR3 sequence: CASSNQANQPQHF. Here the CDR3 DNA reads TGTGCCAGTAGTAACCAGGCTAATCAGCCCCAGCATTTT.

There are many counts of this clonotype. J is TRBJ1-1 and V is TRBV4-2, with a weak D call TRBD1 (6 bases). The ends were cut back, 5 bases at V and 11 bases at J, with 12 bases in the middle. Germline values: CDR1 LGHNA, CDR2 YNFKEQ. The CDR3 loop spans 11 amino acids. The CDR3 nucleotides are TGTGCCAGCAGCGAACAGGGAGAGGCTTTCTTT. Residues: CASSEQGEAFF.

This clonotype was detected only a few times. This chain joins TRBV28 and TRBJ2-2; 7 positions match TRBD2. V lost 6 bases and J lost 6; bases outside the gene matches: 19. The germline V gene encodes CDR1 MDHEN and CDR2 SYDVKM. This CDR3 has 18 amino acids. CDR3: CASSPPGSGTPGSGELFF. The CDR3 bases are TGTGCCAGCAGCCCCCCGGGGAGCGGGACCCCAGGTTCCGGGGAGCTGTTTTTT.

This clonotype was observed at least ten times. V and J are TRBV12-3 or TRBV12-4 and TRBJ1-1, with D perhaps matching TRBD1 (5 bases). Between the trimmed V and J ends, which lost 4 bases and 9 bases, there was a span of 15 bases. The length of the CDR3 is 13 residues. CDR3 loop: CASSSGGGYKAFF. The CDR3 coding sequence is TGTGCCAGCAGTTCCGGGGGAGGCTATAAAGCTTTCTTT.